The TCR beta chain described here comes from a study of chemoradiotherapy in HPV16-positive cancers (dated by TCRdb to between 2020 and 2023). About the investigation overall: Using functional T-cell assays on cells from a couple of HPV16-positive patients, the researchers defined candidate HPV-specific T-cell clones and common TCR motifs. The study set out to ask whether T-cell immunity against the HPV oncoproteins E6 and E7 changes over the course of chemoradiotherapy and whether that immunity affects survival. The candidate HPV-specific TCRs and motifs were then tracked in TCR repertoires from some 86 patients with HPV-related cancers.

About this clone: Which antigen it targets is not known. Per-nucleotide qualities are absent, and no much larger clonotype sits a single base away.

The CDR3 spans 14 residues, from the cysteine through the phenylalanine. Only the CDR3 DNA stays, 42 bases, in frame from base 1. CDR1 and CDR2 are read off the germline V gene as MGHRA and YSYEKL. V loses 0 bases of germline sequence and J loses 6 bases, and the interval between the two ends is 12 bases. Repertoires were sampled multiple times during chemoradiotherapy, which allowed clonal expansion in the tumor microenvironment to be followed. General conclusions and limits of the study: Only two HPV16-positive patients were used to derive the functional definition of HPV-specific T cells, and the survival association was reported for HPV16-positive patients. In HPV16-positive patients, expansion of HPV-responsive T cells during chemoradiotherapy was associated with improved recurrence-free survival. Expansion of candidate HPV-specific clones and E7-related TCR motifs was observed in the tumor microenvironment during treatment, whereas no such expansion was observed for non-HPV-specific T cells.

The method was the immunoSEQ multiplex PCR assay. Held by TCRdb, this immuneACCESS table contains in-frame sequences only and omits some clones. Under half of the omission traces to an unresolved V gene where checked; the cause of the rest is unknown. This sample is represented by under 15,000 clones; 65% to 85% of them were singletons. The ten largest clones add up to almost 7.5% of the sample. This material was collected from a patient who underwent chemoradiotherapy. This receptor was taken from a human donor with HPV-associated anogenital cancer. The V and J genes are TRBV4-1 and TRBJ2-7, with a tentative D gene TRBD1 over 5 matching bases. The nucleotide sequence reads as follows: TGCGCCAGCAGCCAAGATCCCACAGGCTTCGAGCAGTACTTC. It codes for CASSQDPTGFEQYF.